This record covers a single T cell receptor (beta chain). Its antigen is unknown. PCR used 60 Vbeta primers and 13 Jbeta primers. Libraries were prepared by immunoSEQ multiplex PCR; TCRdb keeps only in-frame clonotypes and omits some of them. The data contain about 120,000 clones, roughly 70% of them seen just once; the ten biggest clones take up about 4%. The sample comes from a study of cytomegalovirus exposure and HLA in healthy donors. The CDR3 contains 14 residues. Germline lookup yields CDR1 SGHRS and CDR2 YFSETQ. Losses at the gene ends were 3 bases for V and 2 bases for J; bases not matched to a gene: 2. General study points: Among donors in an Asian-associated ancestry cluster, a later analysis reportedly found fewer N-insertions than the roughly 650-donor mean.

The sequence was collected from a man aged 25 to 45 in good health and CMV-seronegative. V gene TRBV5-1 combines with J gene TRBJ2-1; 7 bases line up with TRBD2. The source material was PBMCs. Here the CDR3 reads CASSSGGTYNEQFF. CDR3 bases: TGCGCCAGCAGCTCCGGGGGGACCTACAATGAGCAGTTCTTC.